This T cell receptor beta chain is drawn from a study of PD-L1 blockade in urothelial cancer. Study overall: Starting in the mid-2010s, patients were given atezolizumab (1,200 mg intravenously every 3 weeks). Men with urothelial cancer arising in the bladder made up about 85% of the roughly 30 patients.

Produced via immunoSEQ multiplex PCR; TCRdb's table is partial and in-frame only. The data hold 30,000 to 40,000 clones, with approximately 87% observed a single time. Note on this clone: Antigen specificity is unknown.

V gave up 4 bases and J gave up 5 bases; unmatched junction bases: 5. The CDR3 spans 14 residues. Germline assignment: CDR1 SGHNT and CDR2 YYREEE (reference sequence). Described time point: pretreatment peripheral blood. The cohort comprised individuals with locally advanced or metastatic urothelial carcinoma. Overall study results and limits: In blood at 3 weeks, tumor-associated clones expanded more among patients with durable benefit.

This receptor was taken from a man aged 60 to 69 with urothelial cancer. Sample: PBMCs, taken around atezolizumab (anti-PD-L1) treatment. This rearrangement joins TRBV5-4 to TRBJ1-5; 8 positions match TRBD1. The CDR3, as DNA: TGTGCCAGCAGCGCCCAGGGGGCCGATCAGCCCCAGCATTTT. Translated: CASSAQGADQPQHF.